This T cell receptor beta chain emerged from a study of T cell changes during pregnancy in multiple sclerosis. Method: immunoSEQ multiplex PCR; TCRdb's copy keeps in-frame clones and lacks some. The sample includes 100,000 to 130,000 clones, about nine tenths of them seen just once. J was trimmed by 9 bases and V by 1 base; bases with no gene match: 11. Germline lookup yields CDR1 SGHDN and CDR2 FVKESK. The CDR3 spans 16 residues. This clonotype originated in a female donor in good health, enrolled as a control in a pregnancy study. V usage is TRBV14 and J usage is TRBJ2-1; 8 bases fit TRBD2. The material sequenced was peripheral blood, taken in the third trimester of pregnancy. This CDR3 is CASSQVGRGGSGEQFF. The CDR3 bases are TGTGCCAGCAGCCAAGTGGGTCGGGGGGGCTCTGGTGAGCAGTTCTTC.